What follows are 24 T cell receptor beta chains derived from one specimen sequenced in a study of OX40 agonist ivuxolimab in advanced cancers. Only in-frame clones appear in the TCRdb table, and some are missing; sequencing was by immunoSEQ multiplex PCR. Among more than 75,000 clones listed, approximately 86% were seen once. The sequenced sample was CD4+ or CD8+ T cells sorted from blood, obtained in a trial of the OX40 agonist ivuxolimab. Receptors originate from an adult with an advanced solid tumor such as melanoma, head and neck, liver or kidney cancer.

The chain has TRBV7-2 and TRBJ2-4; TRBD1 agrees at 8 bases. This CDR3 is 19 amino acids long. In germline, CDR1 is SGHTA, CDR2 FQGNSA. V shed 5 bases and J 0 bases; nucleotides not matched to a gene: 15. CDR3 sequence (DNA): TGTGCCAGCAGCGCGACCGGGACAGGATTTCAGAGAGCCAAAAACATTCAGTACTTC. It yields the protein CASSATGTGFQRAKNIQYF.

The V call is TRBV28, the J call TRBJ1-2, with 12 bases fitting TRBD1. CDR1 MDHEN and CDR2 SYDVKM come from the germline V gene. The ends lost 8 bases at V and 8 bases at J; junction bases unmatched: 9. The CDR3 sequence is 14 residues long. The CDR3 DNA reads TGTGCCAGCCTTCCGGGACAGGGGGCGCAGGGCTACACCTTC. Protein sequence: CASLPGQGAQGYTF.

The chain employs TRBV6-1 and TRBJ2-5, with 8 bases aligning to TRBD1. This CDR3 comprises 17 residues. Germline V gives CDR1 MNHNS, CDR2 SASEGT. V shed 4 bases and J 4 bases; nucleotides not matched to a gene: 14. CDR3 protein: CASSGGSGGASLETQYF. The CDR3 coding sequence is TGTGCCAGCAGTGGGGGTTCAGGGGGCGCGAGCCTAGAGACCCAGTACTTC.

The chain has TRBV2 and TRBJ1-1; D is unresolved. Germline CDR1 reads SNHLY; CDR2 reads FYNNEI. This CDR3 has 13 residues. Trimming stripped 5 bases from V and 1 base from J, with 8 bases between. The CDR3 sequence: CASSREWNTEAFF. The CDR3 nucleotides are TGTGCCAGCAGTCGGGAATGGAACACTGAAGCTTTCTTT.

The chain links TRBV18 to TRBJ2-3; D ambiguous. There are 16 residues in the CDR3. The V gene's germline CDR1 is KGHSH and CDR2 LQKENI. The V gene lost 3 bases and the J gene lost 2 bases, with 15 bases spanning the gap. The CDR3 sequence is CASSPGHGRFTDTQYF. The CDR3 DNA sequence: TGTGCCAGCTCACCTGGCCACGGAAGATTCACAGATACGCAGTATTTT.

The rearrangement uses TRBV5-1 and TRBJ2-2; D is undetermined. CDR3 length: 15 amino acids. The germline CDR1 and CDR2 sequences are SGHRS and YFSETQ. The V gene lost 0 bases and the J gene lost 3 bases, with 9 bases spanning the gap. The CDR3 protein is CASSLAEIDTGELFF. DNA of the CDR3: TGCGCCAGCAGCTTGGCCGAGATTGACACCGGGGAGCTGTTTTTT.

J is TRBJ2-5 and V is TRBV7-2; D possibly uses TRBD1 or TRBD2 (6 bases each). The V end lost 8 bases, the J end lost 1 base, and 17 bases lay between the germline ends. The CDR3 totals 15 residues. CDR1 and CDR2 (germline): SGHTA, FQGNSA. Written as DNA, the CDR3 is TGTGCCAGCGGGGAGGAAAGGGGGTTCCAAGAGACCCAGTACTTC. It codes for CASGEERGFQETQYF.

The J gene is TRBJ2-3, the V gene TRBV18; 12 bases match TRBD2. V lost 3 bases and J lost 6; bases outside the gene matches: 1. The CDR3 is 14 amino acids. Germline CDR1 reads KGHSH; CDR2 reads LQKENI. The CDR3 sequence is CASSPGTSGDTQYF. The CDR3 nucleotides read TGTGCCAGCTCACCTGGGACTAGCGGGGATACGCAGTATTTT.

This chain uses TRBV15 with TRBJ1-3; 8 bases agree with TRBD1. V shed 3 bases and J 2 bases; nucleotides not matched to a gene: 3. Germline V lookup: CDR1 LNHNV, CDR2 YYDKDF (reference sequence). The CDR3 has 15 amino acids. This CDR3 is CATSRDRVAGNTIYF. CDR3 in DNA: TGTGCCACCAGCAGGGACAGGGTAGCTGGAAACACCATATATTTT.

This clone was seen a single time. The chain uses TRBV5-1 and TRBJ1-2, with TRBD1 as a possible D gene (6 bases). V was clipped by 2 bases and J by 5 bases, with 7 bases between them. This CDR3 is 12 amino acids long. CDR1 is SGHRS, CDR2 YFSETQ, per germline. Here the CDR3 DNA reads TGCGCCAGCAGCTTCCAGGGGTATGGCTACACCTTC. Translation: CASSFQGYGYTF.

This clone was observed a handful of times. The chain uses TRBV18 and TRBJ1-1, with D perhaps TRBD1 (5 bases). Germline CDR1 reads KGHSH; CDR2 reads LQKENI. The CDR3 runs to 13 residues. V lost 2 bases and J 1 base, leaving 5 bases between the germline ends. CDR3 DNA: TGTGCCAGCTCACCAGGGGGGAACACTGAAGCTTTCTTT. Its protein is CASSPGGNTEAFF.

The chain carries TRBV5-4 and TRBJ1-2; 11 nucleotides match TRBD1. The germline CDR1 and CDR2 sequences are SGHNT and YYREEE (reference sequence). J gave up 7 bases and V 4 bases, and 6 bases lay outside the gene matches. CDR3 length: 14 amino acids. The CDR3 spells CASSPGQGASGYTF. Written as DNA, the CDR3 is TGTGCCAGCAGCCCCGGACAGGGGGCGTCTGGCTACACCTTC.

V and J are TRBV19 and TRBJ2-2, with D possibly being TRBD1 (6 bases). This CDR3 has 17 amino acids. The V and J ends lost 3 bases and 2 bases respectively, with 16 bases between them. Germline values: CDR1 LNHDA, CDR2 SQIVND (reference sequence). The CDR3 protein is CASSITPQGSNTGELFF. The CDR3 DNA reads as TGTGCCAGTAGTATCACCCCACAGGGTTCCAACACCGGGGAGCTGTTTTTT.

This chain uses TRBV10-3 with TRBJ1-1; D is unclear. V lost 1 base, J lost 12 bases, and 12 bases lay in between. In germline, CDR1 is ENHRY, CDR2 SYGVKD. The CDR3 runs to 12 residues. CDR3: CAISELEGETFF. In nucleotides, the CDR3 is TGTGCCATCAGTGAGTTGGAGGGCGAGACTTTCTTT.

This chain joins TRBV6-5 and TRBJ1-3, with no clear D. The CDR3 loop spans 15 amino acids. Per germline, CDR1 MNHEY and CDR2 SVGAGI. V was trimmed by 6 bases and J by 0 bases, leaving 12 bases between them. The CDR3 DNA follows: TGTGCCAGCAGCCCAGGACGGACCTCTGGAAACACCATATATTTT. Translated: CASSPGRTSGNTIYF.

The CDR3 protein is CASSLYGGDQPQHF. The CDR3 nucleotides are TGCGCCAGCAGCTTGTACGGGGGTGATCAGCCCCAGCATTTT. The rearrangement joins TRBV5-1 to TRBJ1-5, with a possible D match to TRBD1 (5 bases). CDR3 length equals 14 residues. The V and J ends lost 1 base and 5 bases respectively, with 10 bases between them. The germline CDR1 and CDR2 sequences are SGHRS and YFSETQ.

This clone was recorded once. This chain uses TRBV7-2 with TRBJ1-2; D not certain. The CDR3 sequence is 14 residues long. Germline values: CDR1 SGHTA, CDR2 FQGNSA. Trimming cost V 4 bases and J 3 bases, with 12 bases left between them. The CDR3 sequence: CASSSDGQHYGYTF. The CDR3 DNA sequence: TGTGCCAGCAGCTCGGACGGGCAGCACTATGGCTACACCTTC.

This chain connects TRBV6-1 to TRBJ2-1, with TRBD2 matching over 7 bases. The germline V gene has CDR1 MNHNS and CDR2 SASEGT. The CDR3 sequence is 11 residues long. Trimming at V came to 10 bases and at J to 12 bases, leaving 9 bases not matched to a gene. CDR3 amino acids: CATSPGLLQFF. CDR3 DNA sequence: TGTGCCACCTCGCCGGGACTATTGCAGTTCTTC.

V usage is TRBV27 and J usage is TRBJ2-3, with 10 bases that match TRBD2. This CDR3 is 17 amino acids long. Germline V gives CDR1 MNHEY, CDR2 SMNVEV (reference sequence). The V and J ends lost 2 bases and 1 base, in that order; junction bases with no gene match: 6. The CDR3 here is CASSLKGLASRTDTQYF. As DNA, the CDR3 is TGTGCCAGCAGTTTAAAGGGACTAGCGTCTCGCACAGATACGCAGTATTTT.

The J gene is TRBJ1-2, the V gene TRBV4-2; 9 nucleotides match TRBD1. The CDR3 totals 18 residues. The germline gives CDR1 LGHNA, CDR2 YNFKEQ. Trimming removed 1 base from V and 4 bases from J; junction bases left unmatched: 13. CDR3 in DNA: TGTGCCAGCAGCCAAGTCGGGGGATCACAGGGGGCTGGCTATGGCTACACCTTC. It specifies CASSQVGGSQGAGYGYTF.

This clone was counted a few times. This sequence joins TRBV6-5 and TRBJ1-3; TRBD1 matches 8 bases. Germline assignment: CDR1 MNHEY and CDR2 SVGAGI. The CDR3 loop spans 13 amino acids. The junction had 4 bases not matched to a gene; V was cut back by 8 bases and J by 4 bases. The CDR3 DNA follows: TGTGCCAGCCAGGGGGCGATAGGAAACACCATATATTTT. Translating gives CASQGAIGNTIYF.

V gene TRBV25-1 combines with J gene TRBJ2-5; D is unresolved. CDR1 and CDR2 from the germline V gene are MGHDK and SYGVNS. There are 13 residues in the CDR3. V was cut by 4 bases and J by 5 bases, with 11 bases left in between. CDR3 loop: CASSGGARETQYF. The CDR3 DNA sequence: TGTGCCAGCAGTGGCGGAGCTAGGGAGACCCAGTACTTC. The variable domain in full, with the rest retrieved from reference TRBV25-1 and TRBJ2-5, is EADIYQTPRYLVIGTGKKITLECSQTMGHDKMYWYQQDPGMELHLIHYSYGVNSTEKGDLSSESTVSRIRTEHFPLTLESARPSHTSQYLCASSGGARETQYFGPGTRLLVL.

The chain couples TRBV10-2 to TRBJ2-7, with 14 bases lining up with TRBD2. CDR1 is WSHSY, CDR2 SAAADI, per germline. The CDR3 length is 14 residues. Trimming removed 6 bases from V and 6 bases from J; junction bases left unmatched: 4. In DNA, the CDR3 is TGCGCCAGCAGGACTAGCGGGAGGGTGGTCGAGCAGTACTTC. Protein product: CASRTSGRVVEQYF.

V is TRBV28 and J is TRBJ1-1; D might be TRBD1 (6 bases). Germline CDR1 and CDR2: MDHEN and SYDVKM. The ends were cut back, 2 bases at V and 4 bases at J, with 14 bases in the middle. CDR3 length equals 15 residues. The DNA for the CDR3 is TGTGCCAGCAGTTTACCCCAGGGGCCTATCACTGAAGCTTTCTTT. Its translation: CASSLPQGPITEAFF.